This T cell receptor (beta chain) derives from a study of tissue T cells after allogeneic stem cell transplantation (dated by TCRdb to between 2021 and 2024). Regarding the complete study: When multiple samples of a tissue were available, H&E sections were reviewed by a pathologist, and samples with histologically apparent lymphocytes were prioritized for sequencing. The human arm was conducted as a prospective observational study, and neither blinding nor randomization was performed. Using research autopsies of patients with and without GVHD, plus mouse models of GVHD, the study profiled TCR beta repertoires across many tissues. What the study reported, not specific to this receptor: For the non-GVHD comparator patients, no blood samples were available. In both patients and mice, T cells from blood and spleen covered only a limited part of the TCR repertoire found in tissues. Within patients, how anatomically similar tissues were was a major factor shaping TCR repertoire composition, regardless of disease or transplant status. Only a few T cell clones appeared in more than one patient, yet motif-based clustering showed tissue-specific repertoire signatures that were shared between patients. Which tissue TCRs were alloreactive or antigen-specific was not determined in the study, and some clones might have been persisting host cells. The patient cohort was small and clinically heterogeneous, and sampling depth was acknowledged as a limitation.

About this clone: It lacks a known antigen. No per-base quality is available; no much larger clone lies one base away.

According to the study, the label for this sample's time point signals: human tissue collected at research (rapid) autopsy. Three non-HCT comparator patients with other cancers, who had at least five GI tract samples and no known GI disease at death, were retrospectively selected. After a median post-mortem interval of about 9.5 hours, autopsy tissues were collected, including GI sites from esophagus to rectum, liver, skin, and lymphoid organs such as spleen. Each autopsy specimen was cut in two, with one portion flash-frozen in liquid nitrogen and the remainder formalin-fixed, and the outer muscle layers of GI specimens were removed. Genomic DNA was extracted from frozen tissues using the Mag-Bind Blood & Tissue DNA HDQ 96 Kit on a Chemagic 360 or the DNeasy Blood & Tissue Kit. Because of concern about red blood cell contamination, extracted DNA underwent additional purification with the Genomic DNA Clean & Concentrator-25 kit.

The CDR3, cysteine through phenylalanine, is 14 amino acids long. The kept DNA is CDR3 alone, 42 bases in frame from the first base. V drops 4 bases and J drops 3 bases, leaving 13 bases in between. The germline V gene (reference sequence) provides CDR1 PRHDT and CDR2 FYEKMQ. The protocol used for the library was the immunoSEQ multiplex PCR assay. TCRbeta CDR3 sequencing was done by Adaptive Biotechnologies at survey depth, reporting CDR3 sequences, V/J genes, productive frequency and template counts. TCR beta CDR3 regions were amplified from genomic DNA rather than RNA. In the original analysis: Jensen-Shannon divergence served to quantify pairwise repertoire overlap between tissues, with 0 meaning identical and 1 meaning complete divergence. Based on pairwise JSD values, tissues were grouped by single-linkage agglomerative hierarchical clustering, and the results were shown as dendrograms. GLIPH2 was run on all patient samples with simulation_depth 1000, kmer_min_depth 3 and cdr3_length_cutoff 8, and groups with more than two unique CDR3s were retained. In a standardized tissue-overlap score, Jaccard GLIPH-group overlap across patients was extrapolated to a standard repertoire size of 1000 clones. Linear mixed-effect models, with tissue as a fixed effect and individual as a random effect, were used to test how diversity related to clinical or experimental variables. TCRdb mirrors the immuneACCESS table, restricted to in-frame sequences. Some clones are absent from its copies; in checked studies, under half trace to an unresolved V gene, and the reason for the others is unknown. The DNA was the basis for D and trimming; V, J and clone size are from that table. For this sample the table gives about 25,000 clones, of which roughly 70% were detected only once. The ten largest clones take up approximately 8% of the sample.

The receptor chain draws on TRBV13 and TRBJ2-7, with the D gene call left open. The TCR sequence derives from a female donor older than 55 with lung cancer. Sequenced material: tissue from the ileum, taken at autopsy. CDR3 region: CASSSRQDYYEQYF. The DNA sequence is as follows: TGTGCCAGCAGCTCCCGCCAGGATTACTACGAGCAGTACTTC.